The clone carrying this T cell receptor beta chain was counted at least ten times. The antigen remains unidentified. Unsorted libraries were generated from 2 million PBMCs held at -80 degrees C. The data were obtained in a study of neurological immune-mediated disorders. The cDNA was generated by 5'RACE with 10-nucleotide random UMIs. MiXCR, run by TCRdb on the 5' RACE reads, gives a single entry per CDR3 protein. The sample yields tens of thousands of distinct CDR3 sequences, approximately 11% seen once. CDR3 length equals 14 residues. V was trimmed by 5 bases and J by 4 bases, leaving 17 bases between them. Germline values: CDR1 DFQATT, CDR2 SNEGSKA (reference sequence). Notes on the study in general: Patients with HTLV-1-associated myelopathy had the highest level of TCR clonal expansion, whereas patients with multiple sclerosis had the lowest level, falling beneath the level found in healthy controls. Expanded clones shared no identical CDR3 amino acid sequences across subjects, which suggested private TCR-beta repertoires in all groups.

The chain uses TRBV20-1 and TRBJ2-5; no clear D gene. Sample: PBMCs. This receptor was obtained from a female donor in good health. The CDR3 bases are TGCAGTGCTCGACCCCGGCCGGCCGGAGAGACCCAGTACTTC. As protein: CSARPRPAGETQYF.